This T cell receptor beta chain was documented in a study of cytomegalovirus exposure and HLA in healthy donors. CDR1 and CDR2 from the germline V gene are WNHNN and SYGVQD (reference sequence). V lost 4 bases to trimming and J lost 4 bases, with 10 bases between them. The CDR3 is made up of 13 amino acids. The assay was immunoSEQ multiplex PCR, and TCRdb's table has in-frame clones only and misses some. The data hold over 150,000 clones, with just over 85% observed a single time. The chain links TRBV10-1 to TRBJ2-5; D gene uncertain. The source of this sequence is a human donor in good health. The sequenced sample consisted of PBMCs. The CDR3, as DNA: TGCGCCAGCAGTGTCCGAGTGGTAGAGACCCAGTACTTC. Translating gives CASSVRVVETQYF.